Shown below are 11 T cell receptor beta chains from a single sample sequenced in a study of T cell responses to AZD1222 COVID-19 vaccine. Clones were sequenced by immunoSEQ multiplex PCR, and TCRdb holds only the in-frame ones, with some missing. This table has more than 120,000 clones, approximately 90% appearing once. The source material was peripheral blood, sampled 28 days after the second AZD1222 dose. Receptors were obtained from an adult who received the AZD1222 COVID-19 vaccine.

The chain is built from TRBV6-5 and TRBJ2-2; no reliable D call. The CDR3 has 14 residues. V shed 0 bases and J shed 5 bases, with 7 bases lying between them. The germline gives CDR1 MNHEY, CDR2 SVGAGI. The DNA for the CDR3 is TGTGCCAGCAGTTACTCGCCCGGAACCGGGGAGCTGTTTTTT. It yields the protein CASSYSPGTGELFF.

The chain joins TRBV5-1 to TRBJ1-6; 7 positions agree with TRBD1. CDR3 size: 18 residues. V trimming: 3 bases; J trimming: 7 bases; junction bases outside the gene matches: 16. CDR1 is SGHRS and CDR2 is YFSETQ in the germline V gene. The CDR3, as DNA: TGCGCCAGCAGCTCTTCGATATCTACGGGGACAGCCAATTCACCCCTCCACTTT. Its translation is CASSSSISTGTANSPLHF.

This CDR3 reads CASSKLGTRISGNTIYF. DNA for the CDR3: TGTGCCAGCAGCAAATTAGGGACAAGAATTTCTGGAAACACCATATATTTT. The rearrangement joins TRBV21-1 to TRBJ1-3; the D call in the table, TRBD1, was not verified against the DNA. TRBV21-1 is described as a pseudogene. The CDR3 covers 17 residues.

V is TRBV7-2 and J is TRBJ2-1, with TRBD2 matching over 7 bases. Unmatched junction bases numbered 4, after V lost 5 bases and J lost 0 bases. CDR3 size: 15 residues. CDR1 and CDR2 from the germline V gene are SGHTA and FQGNSA. CDR3: CASSPLAHSYNEQFF. CDR3 in DNA: TGTGCCAGCAGCCCACTAGCGCACTCCTACAATGAGCAGTTCTTC.

The chain has TRBV27 and TRBJ2-3; TRBD1 matches 7 bases. Germline V gene sequence: CDR1 MNHEY, CDR2 SMNVEV (reference sequence). The CDR3 contains 15 residues. J lost 1 base, V lost 7 bases, and 8 bases had no gene match. The CDR3 nucleotides read TGTGCCAGCAACGAGGGGGCGATGGGCACAGATACGCAGTATTTT. This translates into CASNEGAMGTDTQYF.

The chain joins TRBV5-4 to TRBJ1-6, with D tentatively TRBD1 (5 bases). The CDR3 is 14 residues long. V shed 4 bases and J shed 4 bases, with 9 bases lying between them. The germline V gene encodes CDR1 SGHNT and CDR2 YYREEE (reference sequence). DNA of the CDR3: TGTGCCAGCAGCCGCGACAGTTATAATTCACCCCTCCACTTT. Protein sequence: CASSRDSYNSPLHF.

This chain connects TRBV5-6 to TRBJ2-3; 11 positions agree with TRBD2. Trimming cost V 4 bases and J 2 bases; bases outside gene matches: 6. Germline V gives CDR1 SGHDT, CDR2 YYEEEE. CDR3 length: 16 residues. CDR3 sequence (DNA): TGTGCCAGCAGCCAGGGACTAGCGGTAAACACAGATACGCAGTATTTT. As protein: CASSQGLAVNTDTQYF.

This clone was found a few times. The CDR3 DNA reads TGTGCCAGCAGTTTATCACACAGGGCTTTCTCCTACGAGCAGTACTTC. It specifies CASSLSHRAFSYEQYF. The V call is TRBV28, the J call TRBJ2-7, with D possibly matching TRBD1 (6 bases). V was pared by 1 base and J by 0 bases, with 13 bases between. CDR1 and CDR2 from the germline V gene are MDHEN and SYDVKM. The CDR3 runs to 16 residues.

The V call is TRBV7-9, the J call TRBJ1-2; 8 bases fit TRBD1. Trimming removed 2 bases from V and 4 bases from J; junction bases left unmatched: 3. CDR1 SEHNR and CDR2 FQNEAQ come from the germline V gene (reference sequence). CDR3 length equals 14 residues. CDR3 protein: CASSLSQGAYGYTF. CDR3 DNA sequence: TGTGCCAGCAGCTTAAGTCAGGGGGCCTATGGCTACACCTTC.

The rearrangement uses TRBV4-2 and TRBJ2-1, with 7 nucleotides matching TRBD2. The germline gives CDR1 LGHNA, CDR2 YNFKEQ. The CDR3 consists of 16 residues. The trim removed 4 bases at V and 9 bases at J, leaving 15 bases unmatched. For the CDR3, the DNA is TGTGCCAGCAGCCTCTTGTGGGAGGGCCGTTCCGCTGAGCAGTTCTTC. This codes for CASSLLWEGRSAEQFF.

V gene TRBV30 combines with J gene TRBJ1-1; 8 bases are a match to TRBD1. Germline assignment: CDR1 GTSNPN and CDR2 SVGIG (reference sequence). J lost 4 bases, V lost 3 bases, and 1 base had no gene match. This CDR3 spans 12 amino acids. The CDR3 nucleotides are TGTGCCTGGAGACAGGGGGGCACTGAAGCTTTCTTT. Translation gives CAWRQGGTEAFF.